These T cell receptor beta chains were read from a single sample in a study of T cells in Graves' hyperthyroidism and ophthalmopathy. TCRdb passed the multiplex PCR reads through MiXCR, listing each CDR3 protein once. This table has about 520,000 distinct CDR3 sequences, around 22% appearing once. Input material: blood. The receptors stem from a woman younger than 45 with Graves' ophthalmopathy. Each CDR3 is given with its conserved first and last residue. The order of the fields is J gene, clone size, D gene, V gene, CDR3 DNA, CDR3 protein. D genes are given only for firm matches. Size is omitted from some rows. Given values are once, few, many or a class for expanded clones.

j_gene: TRBJ2-7
abundance: .
d_gene: .
v_gene: TRBV5-1
CDR3nt: TGCGCCAGCAGAATGAGCAGCTCCTACGAGCAGTACTTC
CDR3aa: CASRMSSSYEQYF

j_gene: TRBJ2-2
abundance: .
d_gene: TRBD2
v_gene: TRBV11-2
CDR3nt: TGTGCCAGCAGCTTAGTAGGCCTAGCGGGAGGCACCGGGGAGCTGTTTTTT
CDR3aa: CASSLVGLAGGTGELFF

j_gene: TRBJ2-5
abundance: few
d_gene: .
v_gene: TRBV12-3/TRBV12-4
CDR3nt: TGTGCCAGCAGATTGGACAGTCCCGAGACCCAGTACTTC
CDR3aa: CASRLDSPETQYF

j_gene: TRBJ2-1
abundance: few
d_gene: .
v_gene: TRBV13
CDR3nt: TGTGCCAGCAGCTACCGGCCCATGTCTTACAATGAGCAGTTCTTC
CDR3aa: CASSYRPMSYNEQFF

j_gene: TRBJ2-7
abundance: many
d_gene: .
v_gene: TRBV27
CDR3nt: TGTGCCAGCAGTTTATCGCCAGGTTCTTTCTACGAGCAGTACTTC
CDR3aa: CASSLSPGSFYEQYF

j_gene: TRBJ1-2
abundance: many
d_gene: .
v_gene: TRBV20-1
CDR3nt: TGCAGTGCCCCGGACACAAATGGCTACACCTTC
CDR3aa: CSAPDTNGYTF

j_gene: TRBJ2-2
abundance: many
d_gene: .
v_gene: TRBV5-5
CDR3nt: TGTGCCAGCAACCTTGCGAACACCGGGGAGCTGTTTTTT
CDR3aa: CASNLANTGELFF

j_gene: TRBJ1-2
abundance: many
d_gene: .
v_gene: TRBV6-5
CDR3nt: TGTGCCAGCAGTTACTCCCAGGGTTCGGAAGGCTACACCTTC
CDR3aa: CASSYSQGSEGYTF

j_gene: TRBJ2-4
abundance: many
d_gene: TRBD2
v_gene: TRBV6-1
CDR3nt: TGTGCCAGCAGTGAAAGGGAGGGTGGTCAAAACATTAAGTACTTC
CDR3aa: CASSEREGGQNIKYF

j_gene: TRBJ2-7
abundance: many
d_gene: .
v_gene: TRBV10-3
CDR3nt: TGTGCCATCAGTGAGGCCAGTGGGTCCTACGAGCAGTACTTC
CDR3aa: CAISEASGSYEQYF

j_gene: TRBJ1-3
abundance: .
d_gene: .
v_gene: TRBV2
CDR3nt: TGTGCCAGCAGTGAAGTCGTCCTGTTGGTCCCCTCTGGAAACACCATATATTTT
CDR3aa: CASSEVVLLVPSGNTIYF

j_gene: TRBJ1-2
abundance: .
d_gene: .
v_gene: TRBV5-1
CDR3nt: TGCGCCAGCAGGGAGCCCATTAACTATGGCTACACCTTC
CDR3aa: CASREPINYGYTF

j_gene: TRBJ2-7
abundance: few
d_gene: .
v_gene: TRBV28
CDR3nt: TGTGCCAGCAGTACCACAGGGTCCGGCCACGAGCAGTACTTC
CDR3aa: CASSTTGSGHEQYF

j_gene: TRBJ1-2
abundance: many
d_gene: .
v_gene: TRBV2
CDR3nt: TGTGCCAGCAGTGATACTCCGTACGGTGGCTACACCTTC
CDR3aa: CASSDTPYGGYTF

j_gene: TRBJ2-7
abundance: many
d_gene: .
v_gene: TRBV18
CDR3nt: TGTGCCAGCTCATACAGTACGGGAAACCACGAGCAGTACTTC
CDR3aa: CASSYSTGNHEQYF

j_gene: TRBJ2-6
abundance: many
d_gene: .
v_gene: TRBV30
CDR3nt: TGTGCCTGGAGGCTATCTGGGGCCAACGTCCTGACTTTC
CDR3aa: CAWRLSGANVLTF

j_gene: TRBJ1-5
abundance: many
d_gene: .
v_gene: TRBV20-1
CDR3nt: TGCAGTGCTAGAGATCGGACCACTAGCAATCAGCCCCAGCATTTT
CDR3aa: CSARDRTTSNQPQHF

j_gene: TRBJ2-2
abundance: many
d_gene: .
v_gene: TRBV19
CDR3nt: TGTGCCAGTAGTATCGGGCTAGCTAGGACCGGGGAGCTGTTTTTT
CDR3aa: CASSIGLARTGELFF

j_gene: TRBJ1-1
abundance: many
d_gene: .
v_gene: TRBV20-1
CDR3nt: TGCAGTGCTAGTTTGCCCTTGGCGGATAACACTGAAGCTTTCTTT
CDR3aa: CSASLPLADNTEAFF

j_gene: TRBJ1-1
abundance: .
d_gene: .
v_gene: TRBV20-1
CDR3nt: TGCAGTGCTAGTAGTGGGATTACAGGGAGCACTGAAGCTTTCTTT
CDR3aa: CSASSGITGSTEAFF

j_gene: TRBJ2-5
abundance: many
d_gene: TRBD1
v_gene: TRBV5-1
CDR3nt: TGCGCCAGCAGCTTGGCCCCTCAGGGGGTCCAAGAGACCCAGTACTTC
CDR3aa: CASSLAPQGVQETQYF

j_gene: TRBJ1-1
abundance: many
d_gene: TRBD1
v_gene: TRBV2
CDR3nt: TGTGCCAGCAGTGCCACGACAGGGGTGGCCACTGAAGCTTTCTTT
CDR3aa: CASSATTGVATEAFF

j_gene: TRBJ2-2
abundance: few
d_gene: TRBD2
v_gene: TRBV4-1
CDR3nt: TGCGCCAGCAGCCAAGAGGGACTAGCGGGGAGCCCTGGGGAGCTGTTTTTT
CDR3aa: CASSQEGLAGSPGELFF

j_gene: TRBJ1-5
abundance: many
d_gene: .
v_gene: TRBV5-1
CDR3nt: TGCGCCAGCAGCTTGGATGTAGATCAGCCCCAGCATTTT
CDR3aa: CASSLDVDQPQHF

j_gene: TRBJ2-5
abundance: many
d_gene: .
v_gene: TRBV6-5
CDR3nt: TGTGCCAGCAGCCAGACACACGGGGGAGAGACCCAGTACTTC
CDR3aa: CASSQTHGGETQYF

j_gene: TRBJ2-7
abundance: many
d_gene: TRBD2
v_gene: TRBV11-2
CDR3nt: TGTGCCAGCAGCTTAGTCCCGGGACTAGCGTTTTCCTACGAGCAGTACTTC
CDR3aa: CASSLVPGLAFSYEQYF

j_gene: TRBJ1-1
abundance: .
d_gene: .
v_gene: TRBV25-1
CDR3nt: TGTGCCAGCAGTGAATCAGGGTCTGAAGCTTTCTTT
CDR3aa: CASSESGSEAFF

j_gene: TRBJ1-2
abundance: .
d_gene: .
v_gene: TRBV6-1
CDR3nt: TGTGCCAGCAGCCTTAAAGGACCAATGGGATATGGCTACACCTTC
CDR3aa: CASSLKGPMGYGYTF

j_gene: TRBJ2-2
abundance: .
d_gene: .
v_gene: TRBV19
CDR3nt: TGTGCCAGTAGCCCGGCAGGGAGTAGCGGGGAGCTGTTTTTT
CDR3aa: CASSPAGSSGELFF

j_gene: TRBJ2-7
abundance: few
d_gene: .
v_gene: TRBV6-2/TRBV6-3
CDR3nt: TGTGCCAGCAGTTACTCGCCCCAGGAGGGCTACGAGCAGTACTTC
CDR3aa: CASSYSPQEGYEQYF

j_gene: TRBJ1-2
abundance: many
d_gene: .
v_gene: TRBV29-1
CDR3nt: TGCAGCGTTGTTGAGGGGAACTATGGCTACACCTTC
CDR3aa: CSVVEGNYGYTF

j_gene: TRBJ2-5
abundance: few
d_gene: TRBD2
v_gene: TRBV28
CDR3nt: TGTGCCAGCAGCCGAGCTAGCGGGAGGTACCAAGAGACCCAGTACTTC
CDR3aa: CASSRASGRYQETQYF

j_gene: TRBJ2-7
abundance: many
d_gene: .
v_gene: TRBV30
CDR3nt: TGTGCCTGGAGTGTACAAGGGAGCCACGAGCAGTACTTC
CDR3aa: CAWSVQGSHEQYF

j_gene: TRBJ1-5
abundance: .
d_gene: .
v_gene: TRBV6-5
CDR3nt: TGTGCCAGCAAGTTGACTGGGGTTTCCAATCAGCCCCAGCATTTT
CDR3aa: CASKLTGVSNQPQHF

j_gene: TRBJ2-7
abundance: many
d_gene: .
v_gene: TRBV12-3/TRBV12-4
CDR3nt: TGTGCCAGCAGTTTGGCAGGGGCCGAGCAGTACTTC
CDR3aa: CASSLAGAEQYF

j_gene: TRBJ2-7
abundance: many
d_gene: .
v_gene: TRBV19
CDR3nt: TGTGCCAGTAGTATACCCCAGGGCGAGCAGTACTTC
CDR3aa: CASSIPQGEQYF

j_gene: TRBJ1-1
abundance: .
d_gene: .
v_gene: TRBV24-1
CDR3nt: TGTGCCACCAGTGACGTAATGGCCACTGATGCTTTCTTT
CDR3aa: CATSDVMATDAFF

j_gene: TRBJ2-7
abundance: .
d_gene: TRBD2
v_gene: TRBV30
CDR3nt: TGTGCCTGGAGTGTCGGCGGGGGGGCCGGTTACGAGCAGTACTTC
CDR3aa: CAWSVGGGAGYEQYF

j_gene: TRBJ2-7
abundance: few
d_gene: TRBD2
v_gene: TRBV3-1
CDR3nt: TGTGCCAGCAGCCCGGCTCGGGAGGCTCGCGAGCAGTACTTC
CDR3aa: CASSPAREAREQYF

j_gene: TRBJ1-2
abundance: many
d_gene: TRBD1
v_gene: TRBV6-2/TRBV6-3
CDR3nt: TGTGCCAGCAGTTACCCTGACAGGGGCGGTGGCTACACCTTC
CDR3aa: CASSYPDRGGGYTF

j_gene: TRBJ2-1
abundance: .
d_gene: TRBD1
v_gene: TRBV5-4
CDR3nt: TGTGCCAGCAGCTTGAAGGGGGCGAATGAGCAGTTCTTC
CDR3aa: CASSLKGANEQFF

j_gene: TRBJ1-1
abundance: many
d_gene: .
v_gene: TRBV14
CDR3nt: TGTGCCAGCAGCCAAGATCTGCAGGGCACTGAAGCTTTCTTT
CDR3aa: CASSQDLQGTEAFF

j_gene: TRBJ2-7
abundance: few
d_gene: .
v_gene: TRBV6-1
CDR3nt: TGTGCCAGCAGTGCACAGGGCCCCCTTGCTCCTAACGAGCAGTACTTC
CDR3aa: CASSAQGPLAPNEQYF

j_gene: TRBJ1-5
abundance: many
d_gene: .
v_gene: TRBV6-2/TRBV6-3
CDR3nt: TGTGCCAGCAGTCCCTGGGTGGTGGTCTCCGGGAATAGCAATCAGCCCCAGCATTTT
CDR3aa: CASSPWVVVSGNSNQPQHF

j_gene: TRBJ2-7
abundance: .
d_gene: TRBD1
v_gene: TRBV28
CDR3nt: TGTGCCAGCAAAGCGACAGGGATTTTCTACGAGCAGTACTTC
CDR3aa: CASKATGIFYEQYF

j_gene: TRBJ1-2
abundance: many
d_gene: TRBD1
v_gene: TRBV5-1
CDR3nt: TGCGCCAGCAGCTTGATAAGGACAGGTGGGCCATCATACTATGGCTACACCTTC
CDR3aa: CASSLIRTGGPSYYGYTF

j_gene: TRBJ1-5
abundance: few
d_gene: .
v_gene: TRBV12-3/TRBV12-4
CDR3nt: TGTGCCAGCAGTAGGGACACTTATCAGCCCCAGCATTTT
CDR3aa: CASSRDTYQPQHF

j_gene: TRBJ1-1
abundance: many
d_gene: .
v_gene: TRBV12-3/TRBV12-4
CDR3nt: TGTGCCAGCAGTCGATCTGGGACATATAACACTGAAGCTTTCTTT
CDR3aa: CASSRSGTYNTEAFF

j_gene: TRBJ2-7
abundance: once
d_gene: .
v_gene: TRBV12-5
CDR3nt: TGTGCTAGTGGTTTGGACAGGGTTGAGGAGCAGTACTTC
CDR3aa: CASGLDRVEEQYF

j_gene: TRBJ2-4
abundance: .
d_gene: .
v_gene: TRBV11-2
CDR3nt: TGTGCCAGCGCGGGGCTTAGTAACATTCAGTACTTC
CDR3aa: CASAGLSNIQYF

j_gene: TRBJ1-5
abundance: many
d_gene: .
v_gene: TRBV18
CDR3nt: TGTGCCAGCAGTCGGGATAGCAATCAGCCCCAGCATTTT
CDR3aa: CASSRDSNQPQHF

j_gene: TRBJ2-2
abundance: .
d_gene: TRBD2
v_gene: TRBV10-3
CDR3nt: TGTGCCATCAGTGAACCGGGTAGCGGGAGAGTGCACACCGGGGAGCTGTTTTTT
CDR3aa: CAISEPGSGRVHTGELFF

j_gene: TRBJ1-5
abundance: .
d_gene: TRBD1
v_gene: TRBV6-1
CDR3nt: TGTGCCAGCAGGGAAATCACAGGGGGCATAGGTCAGCCCCAGCATTTT
CDR3aa: CASREITGGIGQPQHF

j_gene: TRBJ2-7
abundance: .
d_gene: .
v_gene: TRBV12-3/TRBV12-4
CDR3nt: TGTGCCAGCAGCCGATCCGGGGCATCCTACGAGCAGTACTTC
CDR3aa: CASSRSGASYEQYF